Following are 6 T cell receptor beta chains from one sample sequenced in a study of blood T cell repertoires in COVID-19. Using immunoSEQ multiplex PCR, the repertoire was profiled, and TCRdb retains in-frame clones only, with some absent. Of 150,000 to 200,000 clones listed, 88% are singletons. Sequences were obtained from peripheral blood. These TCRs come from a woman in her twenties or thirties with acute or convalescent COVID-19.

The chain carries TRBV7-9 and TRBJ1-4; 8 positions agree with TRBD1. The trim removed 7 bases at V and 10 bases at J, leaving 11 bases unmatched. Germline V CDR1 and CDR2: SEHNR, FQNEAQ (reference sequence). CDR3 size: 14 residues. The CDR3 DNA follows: TGTGCCAGCACACGGACAGGGCAATTCGTAAAACTGTTTTTT. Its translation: CASTRTGQFVKLFF.

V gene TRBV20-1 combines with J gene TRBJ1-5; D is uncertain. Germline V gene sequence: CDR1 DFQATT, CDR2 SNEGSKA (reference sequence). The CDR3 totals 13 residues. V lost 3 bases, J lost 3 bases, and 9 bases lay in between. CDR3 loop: CSASDENNQPQHF. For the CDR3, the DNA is TGCAGTGCTAGTGACGAGAACAATCAGCCCCAGCATTTT.

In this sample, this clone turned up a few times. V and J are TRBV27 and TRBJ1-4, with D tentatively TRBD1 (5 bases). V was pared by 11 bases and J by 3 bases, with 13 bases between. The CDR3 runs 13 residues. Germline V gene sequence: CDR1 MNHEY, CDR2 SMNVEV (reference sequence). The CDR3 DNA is TGTGCCTCTTCCCGGGGGGCTAATGAAAAACTGTTTTTT. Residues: CASSRGANEKLFF.

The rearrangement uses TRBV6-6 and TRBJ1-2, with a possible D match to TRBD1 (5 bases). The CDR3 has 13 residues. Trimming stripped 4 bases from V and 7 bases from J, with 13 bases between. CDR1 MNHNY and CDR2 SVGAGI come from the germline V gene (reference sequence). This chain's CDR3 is CASSCSTGGGYTF. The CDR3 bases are TGTGCCAGCAGTTGCTCGACGGGGGGTGGCTACACCTTC.

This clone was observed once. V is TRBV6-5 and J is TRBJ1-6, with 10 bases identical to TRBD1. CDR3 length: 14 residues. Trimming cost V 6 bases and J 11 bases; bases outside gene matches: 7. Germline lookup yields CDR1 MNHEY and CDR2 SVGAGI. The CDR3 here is CASRIGTGVAPLHF. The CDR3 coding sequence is TGTGCCAGCAGAATCGGGACAGGGGTTGCACCCCTCCACTTT.

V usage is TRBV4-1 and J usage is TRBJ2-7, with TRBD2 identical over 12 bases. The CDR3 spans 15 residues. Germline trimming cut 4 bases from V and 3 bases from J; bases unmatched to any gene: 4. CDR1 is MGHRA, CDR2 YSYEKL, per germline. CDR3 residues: CASSLMGLAGYEQYF. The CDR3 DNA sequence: TGCGCCAGCAGCCTAATGGGACTAGCGGGCTACGAGCAGTACTTC.